This T cell receptor (beta chain) was retrieved from a study of T-cell reconstitution after alpha-beta-depleted transplantation in children. The study's findings and limits: T-cell counts and diversity were attributed mostly to newly produced T cells one year after transplant.

A library of TCRbeta sequences, prepared with unique molecular identifiers, was generated. TCRdb itself ran the PCR reads through MiXCR, one entry per CDR3 protein. In the table there are a few hundred thousand distinct CDR3 sequences, approximately 30% of which are singletons. The sample holds a few counts of this clonotype. What it binds is unknown. Trimming left V 4 bases short and J 2 bases short, with 8 bases between. From germline, CDR1 is SGHRS and CDR2 YFSETQ. The CDR3 loop spans 13 amino acids. The sample here was PBMCs, taken before TCRalphabeta/CD19-depleted stem cell transplant. This chain uses TRBV5-1 with TRBJ2-3, with D perhaps matching TRBD1 or TRBD2 (5 bases each). The TCR was taken from a boy less than two years old with Wiskott-Aldrich syndrome, due to receive a stem cell transplant. CDR3 nucleotides: TGCGCCAGCAGCAGGGACCACACAGATACGCAGTATTTT. Translating it yields CASSRDHTDTQYF.